A single sample is the source of the 20 T cell receptor beta chains below, sequenced in a study of T cells expressing NK-cell markers. TCRdb reprocessed the 5' RACE reads and keeps a single row for each CDR3 protein, giving no DNA. This sample contains a few hundred thousand distinct CDR3 sequences. The source material was blood T cells: a sorted CD56 or NKG2C T cell subset, CD4+ or CD8+ T cells, or bulk PBMC T cells (not recorded which). These receptors were obtained from a man between 18 and 29 years old in good health.

The genes are TRBV30 and TRBJ2-2; TCRdb's D gene call, TRBD1, goes unchecked for lack of DNA. Per the germline V gene, CDR1 is GTSNPN and CDR2 is SVGIG (reference sequence). The CDR3 is 13 amino acids. This CDR3 reads CAWKVPATGELFF.

The V and J genes are TRBV25-1 and TRBJ2-3. The CDR3 totals 16 residues. Germline V lookup: CDR1 MGHDK, CDR2 SYGVNS. The CDR3 loop is CASSELSSSRSDTQYF.

The rearrangement joins TRBV20-1 to TRBJ2-1; TCRdb picks TRBD2, but there is no DNA to check that call. Per germline, CDR1 DFQATT and CDR2 SNEGSKA (reference sequence). The CDR3 extends over 16 amino acids. The CDR3 spells CSARVQAGDPKYEQFF.

The rearrangement links TRBV29-1 to TRBJ2-7. Germline CDR1 reads SQVTM; CDR2 reads ANQGSEA. The CDR3 spans 12 residues. This CDR3 is CSVFSHAYEQYF.

V gene TRBV13 combines with J gene TRBJ2-1; TCRdb picks TRBD2, but there is no DNA to check that call. CDR3 length equals 17 residues. Germline loops: CDR1 PRHDT, CDR2 FYEKMQ (reference sequence). The chain's CDR3 is CASSPLLAPTSGNEQFF.

The rearrangement uses TRBV6-2 or TRBV6-3 and TRBJ2-1; TCRdb's D call, TRBD2, is unchecked because there is no DNA. Germline V gene lookup returns CDR1 MNHEY and CDR2 SVGEGT. This CDR3 region has 15 residues. The CDR3 loop reads CASSYIASGEHEQFF.

The rearrangement links TRBV29-1 to TRBJ2-1; TCRdb selects TRBD2, and the lack of DNA leaves this call unchecked. CDR1 SQVTM and CDR2 ANQGSEA come from the germline V gene. This CDR3 region has 16 residues. The CDR3 spells CSVGNGLGISYNEQFF.

The chain employs TRBV20-1 and TRBJ2-1; TCRdb gives TRBD1 as the D gene, but with no DNA this cannot be confirmed. The CDR3 has 17 amino acids. Germline V CDR1 and CDR2: DFQATT, SNEGSKA (reference sequence). This CDR3 is CSARDRKTQGQYNEQFF.

The rearrangement uses TRBV20-1 and TRBJ2-3; TCRdb's D call, TRBD1, is unchecked because there is no DNA. Germline V gives CDR1 DFQATT, CDR2 SNEGSKA (reference sequence). The CDR3 is 16 amino acids. The CDR3 here is CSATAAKQGSVPTQYF.

The gene calls are TRBV20-1 and TRBJ1-4; the TCRdb D gene call, TRBD1, has no DNA to confirm it. This CDR3 region has 16 residues. Per germline, CDR1 DFQATT and CDR2 SNEGSKA (reference sequence). The CDR3 here is CSARGIGIATNEKLFF.

The J gene is TRBJ2-1, the V gene TRBV7-8; TCRdb's D call of TRBD1 is untestable without DNA. This CDR3 comprises 13 residues. CDR1 SGHVS and CDR2 FQNEAQ come from the germline V gene. CDR3: CASRTGPGDEQFF.

The genes are TRBV3-1 and TRBJ1-4; TCRdb names TRBD1, which stays unverified in the absence of DNA. This CDR3 spans 15 amino acids. Germline V gene sequence: CDR1 LGHDT, CDR2 YNNKEL (reference sequence). The CDR3 region is CASSQSGHGNEKLFF. Full variable domain (rest looked up from reference TRBV3-1 and TRBJ1-4): DTAVSQTPKYLVTQMGNDKSIKCEQNLGHDTMYWYKQDSKKFLKIMFSYNNKELIINETVPNRFSPKSPDKAHLNLHINSLELGDSAVYFCASSQSGHGNEKLFFGSGTQLSVL.

The rearrangement joins TRBV11-2 to TRBJ2-5; TCRdb's assignment of TRBD2 cannot be checked, as there is no DNA. The germline gives CDR1 SGHAT, CDR2 FQNNGV. The CDR3 runs 17 residues. The CDR3 is CASSLDRSSGRRETQYF.

The rearrangement uses TRBV29-1 and TRBJ2-7; TCRdb picks TRBD2, but there is no DNA to check that call. Germline V gene lookup returns CDR1 SQVTM and CDR2 ANQGSEA. There are 13 residues in the CDR3. The CDR3 region is CSGVLAGDREQYF.

The chain joins TRBV5-1 to TRBJ2-6; absent DNA, TCRdb's TRBD1 call cannot be checked. The CDR3 consists of 18 residues. Germline-derived CDR1 and CDR2 are SGHRS and YFSETQ. The CDR3: CASSRNTGKGSGANVLTF.

The chain is built from TRBV5-6 and TRBJ2-3; absent DNA, TCRdb's TRBD2 call cannot be checked. This CDR3 has 14 amino acids. Germline lookup yields CDR1 SGHDT and CDR2 YYEEEE. The CDR3 here is CASSPRVGADTQYF.

The V call is TRBV27, the J call TRBJ2-3; TCRdb calls TRBD1, which cannot be checked without DNA. The CDR3 loop spans 18 amino acids. CDR1 and CDR2 from the germline V gene are MNHEY and SMNVEV (reference sequence). The CDR3: CASSDGTGGADFEDTQYF.

The chain employs TRBV7-9 and TRBJ2-5; TCRdb's D call, TRBD1, is unchecked because there is no DNA. This CDR3 has 16 residues. The germline V gene encodes CDR1 SEHNR and CDR2 FQNEAQ (reference sequence). The CDR3 region is CASSWNRDRDQETQYF.

V usage is TRBV5-1 and J usage is TRBJ2-5; TCRdb outputs TRBD1, but without DNA this stays unchecked. This CDR3 spans 15 amino acids. The germline CDR1 and CDR2 sequences are SGHRS and YFSETQ. This CDR3 is CASFPGGTPQETQYF.

The rearrangement links TRBV6-5 to TRBJ2-1. CDR1 is MNHEY, CDR2 SVGAGI, per germline. CDR3 size: 18 residues. The CDR3 sequence: CASSYSISGGSSYNEQFF.